Listed here are 31 T cell receptor beta chains from one sample, sequenced in a study of T cells after yellow fever vaccination. TCRdb called the 5' RACE reads again in MiXCR, with one record for every CDR3 protein. Here the sample spans some 300,000 distinct CDR3 sequences, about 10% being singletons. Specimen: CD4+ T cells sorted from PBMCs, collected 5 days after the yellow fever booster vaccination. The receptors were gathered from a man aged 18 to 29 who received the YFV17D yellow fever vaccine.

This chain links TRBV19 with TRBJ2-2, with 7 nucleotides matching TRBD1. With V trimmed by 5 bases and J by 4 bases, 7 bases remained unmatched. CDR1 is LNHDA, CDR2 SQIVND, per germline (reference sequence). The CDR3 is 15 residues long. DNA for the CDR3: TGTGCCAGTAGTGTCCGGGACAGACTCACCGGGGAGCTGTTTTTT. It is translated as CASSVRDRLTGELFF.

This chain connects TRBV5-1 to TRBJ2-7; 8 nucleotides line up with TRBD1. The CDR3 is made up of 15 amino acids. Germline V gene sequence: CDR1 SGHRS, CDR2 YFSETQ. The trim removed 4 bases at V and 1 base at J, leaving 7 bases unmatched. Here the CDR3 DNA reads TGCGCCAGCAGCATAGGGACAGGATCGTCCTACGAGCAGTACTTC. Its translation: CASSIGTGSSYEQYF.

The rearrangement links TRBV7-9 to TRBJ2-7; TRBD1 aligns across 9 bases. The CDR3 runs to 16 residues. With V trimmed by 5 bases and J by 4 bases, 12 bases remained unmatched. The germline V gene has CDR1 SEHNR and CDR2 FQNEAQ (reference sequence). As DNA, the CDR3 is TGTGCCAGCAGCCCACTCACCGGGACAGGGACATACGAGCAGTACGTC. Protein sequence: CASSPLTGTGTYEQYV.

The rearrangement links TRBV18 to TRBJ2-1; 7 nucleotides agree with TRBD1. Looked up from germline, CDR1 is KGHSH and CDR2 is LQKENI. The length of the CDR3 is 16 residues. J gave up 0 bases and V 8 bases, and 10 bases lay outside the gene matches. CDR3 sequence reads: CASGYRGEGSYNEQFF. The CDR3 coding sequence is TGTGCCAGCGGCTACAGGGGAGAGGGCTCCTACAATGAGCAGTTCTTC.

The table lists this clonotype with many counts. This sequence joins TRBV6-1 and TRBJ1-1; D perhaps matches TRBD1 (6 bases). Trimming cost V 7 bases and J 4 bases, with 13 bases left between them. Germline V gene data show CDR1 as MNHNS and CDR2 as SASEGT. This CDR3 spans 13 amino acids. The CDR3 DNA reads as TGTGCCAGCATGTGGCAGGGGCTCACTGAAGCTTTCTTT. Protein sequence: CASMWQGLTEAFF.

The chain is built from TRBV15 and TRBJ2-1; 9 positions agree with TRBD1. Germline CDR1 LNHNV, CDR2 YYDKDF (reference sequence). V trimming: 5 bases; J trimming: 12 bases; junction bases outside the gene matches: 11. The CDR3 is 14 amino acids. The CDR3 DNA reads as TGTGCCACCAGCGGCGGACAGGGGTTCCCGGCGCAGTTCTTC. This sequence encodes CATSGGQGFPAQFF.

The table lists this clonotype with a few counts. This rearrangement joins TRBV12-3 or TRBV12-4 to TRBJ2-7; D gene ambiguous. The CDR3 is made up of 14 amino acids. Trimming took 6 bases from V and 0 from J, leaving 12 bases between them. The CDR3 loop reads CASRPTMSSYEQYV. For the CDR3, the DNA is TGTGCCAGCAGGCCCACTATGAGCTCCTACGAGCAGTACGTC.

This clonotype was observed a few times. This chain uses TRBV10-3 with TRBJ1-4; 9 positions match TRBD1. This CDR3 has 15 residues. The germline V gene encodes CDR1 ENHRY and CDR2 SYGVKD. V was clipped by 5 bases and J by 3 bases; unmatched bases: 4. CDR3: CAISRTGASNEKLFF. CDR3 nucleotide sequence: TGTGCCATCAGTCGGACAGGGGCTTCTAATGAAAAACTGTTTTTT.

The chain links TRBV23-1 to TRBJ1-1; no clear D. TRBV23-1 is labeled an ORF, and its function is uncertain. The CDR3 runs 14 residues. V dropped 7 bases and J dropped 0 bases, with 12 bases sitting between them. The CDR3: CASTSSPVNTEAFF. CDR3 sequence (DNA): TGCGCCAGCACCTCAAGTCCGGTGAACACTGAAGCTTTCTTT.

The genes are TRBV4-3 and TRBJ1-3; the match to TRBD1 covers 7 bases. There are 14 residues in the CDR3. CDR1 LGHNA and CDR2 YSLEER come from the germline V gene. V was clipped by 1 base and J by 8 bases; unmatched bases: 5. The CDR3, as DNA: TGCGCCAGCAGCCAAGGGTACAGGGGATACACCATATATTTT. Translation: CASSQGYRGYTIYF.

V is TRBV12-3 or TRBV12-4 and J is TRBJ2-3; D ambiguous. Trimming removed 6 bases at V and 1 base at J, with 8 bases between. This CDR3 has 13 amino acids. This CDR3 reads CASRLLGTDTQYF. The CDR3 nucleotides are TGTGCCAGCAGGCTATTGGGCACAGATACGCAGTATTTT.

The genes are TRBV12-3 or TRBV12-4 and TRBJ1-5; D unclear. V was pared by 6 bases and J by 5 bases, with 11 bases between. The CDR3 is 13 residues long. The CDR3 nucleotides read TGTGCCAGCAGCTTCGACCGAGATCAGCCCCAGCATTTT. This gives the protein CASSFDRDQPQHF.

This clonotype appeared many times. J is TRBJ1-6 and V is TRBV3-1; the D is unclear. The CDR3 consists of 13 residues. Trimming took off 5 bases at V and 7 bases at J, with 9 bases between the two ends. Germline CDR1 is LGHDT and CDR2 is YNNKEL (reference sequence). The CDR3 DNA reads TGTGCCAGCAGCATCGCAGGAAATTCACCCCTCCACTTT. Encoded protein: CASSIAGNSPLHF.

The rearrangement links TRBV5-1 to TRBJ2-1; D is unclear. The CDR3 has 15 residues. Germline V gene data show CDR1 as SGHRS and CDR2 as YFSETQ. Trimming removed 4 bases at V and 0 bases at J, with 11 bases between. The CDR3 spells CASSRSSGSYNEQFF. The DNA of the CDR3 is TGCGCCAGCAGCCGGAGCAGTGGCTCCTACAATGAGCAGTTCTTC. The full variable domain, in which reference TRBV5-1 and TRBJ2-1 provide the parts outside the CDR3, is KAGVTQTPRYLIKTRGQQVTLSCSPISGHRSVSWYQQTPGQGLQFLFEYFSETQRNKGNFPGRFSGRQFSNSRSEMNVSTLELGDSALYLCASSRSSGSYNEQFFGPGTRLTVL.

This clonotype was counted many times. The chain links TRBV5-6 to TRBJ2-3; TRBD2 aligns across 8 bases. This CDR3 contains 15 residues. Per the germline V gene, CDR1 is SGHDT and CDR2 is YYEEEE. V lost 4 bases and J lost 4; bases outside the gene matches: 8. Here the CDR3 DNA reads TGTGCCAGCAGCCACGGCGGGGGGACATCAGATACGCAGTATTTT. It translates to CASSHGGGTSDTQYF. The variable domain in full, with the rest retrieved from reference TRBV5-6 and TRBJ2-3, is DAGVTQSPTHLIKTRGQQVTLRCSPKSGHDTVSWYQQALGQGPQFIFQYYEEEERQRGNFPDRFSGHQFPNYSSELNVNALLLGDSALYLCASSHGGGTSDTQYFGPGTRLTVL.

This chain links TRBV4-2 with TRBJ1-4; the D gene is possibly TRBD1 (6 bases). The V end lost 0 bases, the J end lost 7 bases, and 9 bases lay between the germline ends. Per the germline V gene, CDR1 is LGHNA and CDR2 is YNFKEQ. The CDR3 loop spans 14 amino acids. CDR3: CASSQDPGVEKLFF. The DNA for the CDR3 is TGTGCCAGCAGCCAAGATCCAGGGGTTGAAAAACTGTTTTTT.

The sample holds a few counts of this clonotype. The CDR3 region is CASSPYGRLSSGANVLTF. CDR3 in DNA: TGCGCCAGCAGCCCCTACGGACGATTAAGTTCCGGGGCCAACGTCCTGACTTTC. The chain links TRBV4-3 to TRBJ2-6; D gene unclear. There are 18 residues in the CDR3. The germline V and J ends were trimmed by 4 bases and 4 bases, with 20 bases remaining between them. Germline-derived CDR1 and CDR2 are LGHNA and YSLEER.

This clonotype was seen more than once but under ten times. The chain uses TRBV6-2 or TRBV6-3 and TRBJ1-1; 7 bases agree with TRBD1. The ends lost 4 bases at V and 5 bases at J; junction bases unmatched: 10. This CDR3 has 15 residues. The germline V gene has CDR1 MNHEY and CDR2 SVGEGT. CDR3 in DNA: TGTGCCAGCAGTTCCGGCGGGACAGATAGTACTGAAGCTTTCTTT. As protein: CASSSGGTDSTEAFF.

This clonotype was seen ten or more times. This sequence joins TRBV6-6 and TRBJ2-7; either TRBD1 or TRBD2 may supply D (5 bases each). Germline V gene sequence: CDR1 MNHNY, CDR2 SVGAGI (reference sequence). V gave up 10 bases and J gave up 0 bases, with 16 bases separating them. The CDR3 spans 14 residues. The CDR3, as DNA: TGTGCCATCACTAGGGGATTGGGCTCCTACGAGCAGTACTTC. Protein: CAITRGLGSYEQYF.

In its sample, this clonotype was seen many times. The chain combines TRBV10-3 with TRBJ2-3, with 10 bases fitting TRBD2. Germline V lookup: CDR1 ENHRY, CDR2 SYGVKD. Unmatched junction bases numbered 14, after V lost 4 bases and J lost 4 bases. The CDR3 contains 18 residues. The CDR3 DNA sequence: TGTGCCATCAGTGTTCGGCCTAGCGGGGGTGGTCGGGCAGATACGCAGTATTTT. Its translation: CAISVRPSGGGRADTQYF.

Regarding this clonotype: Sequence at one end of the junction differs from germline and may be a read error. V usage is TRBV20-1 and J usage is TRBJ1-3, with unresolved D. This CDR3 is 13 amino acids long. Per the germline V gene, CDR1 is DFQATT and CDR2 is SNEGSKA (reference sequence). The CDR3, as DNA: TGCAGTGCTAGAGTAGCGTCTGCAAACACCATATATTTT. This sequence encodes CSARVASANTIYF.

The rearrangement joins TRBV5-1 to TRBJ1-2; no clear D. The germline V gene encodes CDR1 SGHRS and CDR2 YFSETQ. The CDR3 runs 13 residues. Trimming removed 5 bases at V and 7 bases at J, with 15 bases between. The CDR3 reads CASRLMDRAGYTF. CDR3 sequence (DNA): TGCGCCAGCAGACTAATGGACCGTGCTGGCTACACCTTC.

This clonotype appeared a few times. The V call is TRBV2, the J call TRBJ2-2, with TRBD1 identical over 9 bases. The CDR3 is 16 amino acids. Germline-derived CDR1 and CDR2 are SNHLY and FYNNEI. Losses at the gene ends were 9 bases for V and 2 bases for J; bases not matched to a gene: 10. CDR3 DNA: TGTGCCAGGGCCCGTGGGACAGGGATTAACACCGGGGAGCTGTTTTTT. Translation: CARARGTGINTGELFF. Combining the CDR3 with reference TRBV2 and TRBJ2-2 gives the whole variable domain EPEVTQTPSHQVTQMGQEVILRCVPISNHLYFYWYRQILGQKVEFLVSFYNNEISEKSEIFDDQFSVERPDGSNFTLKIRSTKLEDSAMYFCARARGTGINTGELFFGEGSRLTVL.

The chain carries TRBV7-8 and TRBJ2-7; 9 nucleotides match TRBD2. The CDR3 spans 14 residues. V lost 4 bases, J lost 5 bases, and 6 bases stayed unmatched. CDR1 and CDR2 from the germline V gene are SGHVS and FQNEAQ. The DNA of the CDR3 is TGTGCCAGCAGCTCGGGACTAGCTGTTCACGAGCAGTACGTC. Amino acids: CASSSGLAVHEQYV.

Ten or more counts support this clonotype. The V gene is TRBV18, the J gene TRBJ1-6, with a weak D call TRBD1 (5 bases). This CDR3 region has 13 residues. V dropped 3 bases and J dropped 7 bases, with 7 bases sitting between them. CDR1 is KGHSH and CDR2 is LQKENI in the germline V gene. DNA for the CDR3: TGTGCCAGCTCACCCAGGGAGAATTCACCCCTCCACTTT. It encodes CASSPRENSPLHF.

The chain recombines TRBV4-2 with TRBJ2-5; D is possibly TRBD1 or TRBD2 (5 bases each). The CDR3 sequence is 14 residues long. The V gene lost 3 bases and the J gene lost 2 bases, with 10 bases spanning the gap. CDR1 and CDR2 (germline): LGHNA, YNFKEQ. This CDR3 reads CASSHRDRQETQYF. The CDR3 DNA reads as TGTGCCAGCAGCCACCGGGACCGGCAAGAGACCCAGTACTTC.

The rearrangement uses TRBV6-2 or TRBV6-3 and TRBJ1-5; no clear D gene. CDR1 is MNHEY, CDR2 SVGEGT, per germline. Trimming removed 4 bases at V and 7 bases at J, with 8 bases between. The CDR3 has 12 residues. As DNA, the CDR3 is TGTGCCAGCAGTTCCGTGGTCCAGCCCCAGCATTTT. Translating it yields CASSSVVQPQHF.

DNA of the CDR3: TGTGCCAGCAGCTTGGGCACATTATCTGGAAACACCATATATTTT. Residues: CASSLGTLSGNTIYF. This chain connects TRBV5-4 to TRBJ1-3; D is undetermined. CDR1 and CDR2 (germline): SGHNT, YYREEE (reference sequence). The CDR3 runs 15 residues. V was pared by 0 bases and J by 1 base, with 8 bases between.

The V call is TRBV20-1, the J call TRBJ2-5; tentative D call: TRBD1 (8 bases). CDR3 length: 14 amino acids. Trimming removed 6 bases from V and 5 bases from J, with 19 bases in between. Looked up from germline, CDR1 is DFQATT and CDR2 is SNEGSKA (reference sequence). CDR3 coding DNA: TGCAGTGCATACCGACAGGGGAGGGCGGAGACCCAGTACTTC. Its protein is CSAYRQGRAETQYF.

This clonotype appeared a few times. V usage is TRBV20-1 and J usage is TRBJ1-5, with 9 nucleotides matching TRBD1. Germline values: CDR1 DFQATT, CDR2 SNEGSKA (reference sequence). With 5 bases clipped from V and 7 bases from J, the junction kept 9 bases outside the gene matches. The CDR3 is made up of 14 amino acids. CDR3 sequence: CSAWTGVAGQPQHF. The CDR3 nucleotides are TGCAGTGCTTGGACAGGGGTCGCCGGACAGCCCCAGCATTTT.

This clonotype showed up just a few times. This chain joins TRBV7-9 and TRBJ1-1; the D is unclear. The CDR3 has 11 amino acids. Germline lookup yields CDR1 SEHNR and CDR2 FQNEAQ (reference sequence). V gave up 5 bases and J gave up 4 bases, with 5 bases separating them. CDR3 residues: CASSPLTEAFF. The CDR3 DNA reads TGTGCCAGCAGCCCACTCACTGAAGCTTTCTTT.